A selection of T cell receptor beta chains follows, all from one sample in a study of blood T cell repertoires in COVID-19. This table comes from immunoSEQ multiplex PCR, and its TCRdb copy is limited to in-frame clones, with some not included. Among 150,000 to 200,000 clones listed, 70% to 90% were seen once. The specimen was peripheral blood. The source is an elderly woman with acute or convalescent COVID-19. CDR3s leave out the opening cysteine and the closing phenylalanine or tryptophan. A clone size is listed for some rows: how often the clone was seen (once, few, many), or a class if it is expanded.

clone_size,j_call,v_call,cdr3_aa
.,TRBJ1-2,TRBV5-1,ASSLAGEGGYT
.,TRBJ1-1,TRBV9,ASSSREGSGEAF
.,TRBJ1-4,TRBV15,ATSRGRQANEKLF
.,TRBJ2-7,TRBV11-2,ASSLIGQGSYEQY
.,TRBJ2-1,TRBV10-3,AISESAAGVVNEQF
.,TRBJ1-1,TRBV6-5,ASSWQGGNTEAF
.,TRBJ2-4,TRBV7-2,ASSLVRGFENIQY
.,TRBJ1-1,TRBV7-9,ASSYEGARTEAF
.,TRBJ2-3,TRBV7-2,ASSPTSGSDTQY
.,TRBJ2-7,TRBV27,ASSSRLAGGGQY
.,TRBJ2-7,TRBV10-3,AISVTRTSGGDSYEQY
.,TRBJ2-7,TRBV11-2,ASSLASSGFRSSYEQY
.,TRBJ1-1,TRBV19,ASSMGPSRGWITEAF
.,TRBJ2-1,TRBV5-4,ASSPDGRPYNEQF
.,TRBJ1-1,TRBV7-3,ASSPGTGGTEAF
.,TRBJ2-3,TRBV6-2/TRBV6-3,ASSYTPVGRGGPSDTDTQY
.,TRBJ1-1,TRBV10-2,ASSEATRTGGSNTEAF
.,TRBJ2-2,TRBV5-4,ASSKGTGRNTGELF
.,TRBJ1-4,TRBV2,ASSEALGQGDRKLF
.,TRBJ2-7,TRBV6-5,ASKFGTGDEQY
.,TRBJ2-7,TRBV11-2,ASSRPPGGYEQY
once,TRBJ1-6,TRBV5-1,ASSSQGPEALH
few,TRBJ1-2,TRBV5-5,ASSAGGNYGYT
.,TRBJ2-3,TRBV24-1,ATSDPRQGSTDTQY
.,TRBJ2-7,TRBV21-1,ASSKGVGVGHYEQY
once,TRBJ1-2,TRBV27,ASSSPKRSGYT
.,TRBJ2-3,TRBV18,ASSPPQWNTQY
.,TRBJ2-2,TRBV21-1,ASCVEKNTGELF
.,TRBJ1-5,TRBV27,ASSQTRYSNQPQH
.,TRBJ2-7,TRBV5-1,ASSALGQGPSYEQY
.,TRBJ1-6,TRBV6-5,ASTPGVLLSPLH
.,TRBJ2-3,TRBV4-1,ASSQAPRGADTQY
.,TRBJ2-7,TRBV7-3,ASSLIGGYEQY
.,TRBJ2-2,TRBV9,ASSSGLTGELF
.,TRBJ1-1,TRBV2,ASSSLGNTEAF
.,TRBJ2-7,TRBV27,ASSPSGSYEQY
few,TRBJ1-5,TRBV7-9,ASSEIGGEQPQH
.,TRBJ1-4,TRBV5-5,ASRSPGTNEKLF
.,TRBJ2-5,TRBV9,ASSVGRVGTQETQY
.,TRBJ2-5,TRBV20-1,SVDGPGTQY
.,TRBJ2-1,TRBV6-6,ASSYSGTVSYNEQF
.,TRBJ1-2,TRBV27,ASCSGDRGGYT
.,TRBJ2-3,TRBV14,ASSQAWDRGWEDTQY
.,TRBJ2-1,TRBV5-8,ASSPRLAGAYNEQF
.,TRBJ2-1,TRBV11-1,ASSSGAGGGDEQF
.,TRBJ2-1,TRBV4-1,ASSQGVGSYNEQF
once,TRBJ1-2,TRBV9,ASSTAGRMNYGYT
few,TRBJ1-1,TRBV4-1,ASSQAAGTEAF
.,TRBJ1-2,TRBV12-5,ASGLPGTGVLYGYT
few,TRBJ2-7,TRBV19,ASSISISYEQY
.,TRBJ1-1,TRBV5-1,ASSALLNTEAF
.,TRBJ2-2,TRBV2,ASSWAVLTGELF
once,TRBJ2-4,TRBV11-2,ASSLVGRGGPDIQY
.,TRBJ2-5,TRBV6-6,ASTPGAETQY
.,TRBJ2-7,TRBV7-2,ASSPRTGSHEQY